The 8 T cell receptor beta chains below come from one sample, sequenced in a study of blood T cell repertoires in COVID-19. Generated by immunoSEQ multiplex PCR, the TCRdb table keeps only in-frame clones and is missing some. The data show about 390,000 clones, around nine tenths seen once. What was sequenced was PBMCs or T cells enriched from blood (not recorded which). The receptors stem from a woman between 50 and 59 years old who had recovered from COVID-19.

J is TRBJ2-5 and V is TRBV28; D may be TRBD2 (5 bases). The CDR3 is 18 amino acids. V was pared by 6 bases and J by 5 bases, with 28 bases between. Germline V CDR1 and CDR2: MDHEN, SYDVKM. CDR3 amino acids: CASRSPPTLAAGGETQYF. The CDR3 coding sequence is TGTGCCAGCAGGTCCCCCCCGACGCTCGCCGCGGGTGGGGAGACCCAGTACTTC.

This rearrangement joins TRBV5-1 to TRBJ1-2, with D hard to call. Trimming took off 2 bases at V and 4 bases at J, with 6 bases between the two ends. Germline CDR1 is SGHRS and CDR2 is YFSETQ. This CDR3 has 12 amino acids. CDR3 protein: CASSLQTYGYTF. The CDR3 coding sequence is TGCGCCAGCAGCTTACAGACCTATGGCTACACCTTC.

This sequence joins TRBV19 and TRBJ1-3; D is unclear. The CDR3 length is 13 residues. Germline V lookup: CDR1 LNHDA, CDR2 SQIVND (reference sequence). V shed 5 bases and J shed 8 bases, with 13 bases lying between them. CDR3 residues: CASSLGRRDTIYF. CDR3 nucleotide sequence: TGTGCCAGTAGTCTCGGACGGCGGGACACCATATATTTT.

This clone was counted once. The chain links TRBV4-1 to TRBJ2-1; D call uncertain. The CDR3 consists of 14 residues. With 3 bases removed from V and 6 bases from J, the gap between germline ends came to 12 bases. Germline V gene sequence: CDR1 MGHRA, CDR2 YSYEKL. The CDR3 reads CASSQRGAVNEQFF. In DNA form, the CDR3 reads TGCGCCAGCAGCCAGAGAGGCGCTGTCAATGAGCAGTTCTTC.

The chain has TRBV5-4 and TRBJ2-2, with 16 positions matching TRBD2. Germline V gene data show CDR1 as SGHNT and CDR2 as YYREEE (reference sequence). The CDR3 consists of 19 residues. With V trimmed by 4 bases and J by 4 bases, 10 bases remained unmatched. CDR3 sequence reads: CASSPGTSGGARGTGELFF. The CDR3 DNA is TGTGCCAGCAGCCCCGGGACTAGCGGGGGGGCCCGGGGCACCGGGGAGCTGTTTTTT.

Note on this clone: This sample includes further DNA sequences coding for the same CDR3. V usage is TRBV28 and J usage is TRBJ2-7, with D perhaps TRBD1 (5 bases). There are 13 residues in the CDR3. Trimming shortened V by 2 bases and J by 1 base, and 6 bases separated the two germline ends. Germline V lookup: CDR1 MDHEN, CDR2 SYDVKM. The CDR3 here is CASSLQGSYEQYF. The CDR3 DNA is TGTGCCAGCAGTTTACAGGGTTCCTACGAGCAGTACTTC.

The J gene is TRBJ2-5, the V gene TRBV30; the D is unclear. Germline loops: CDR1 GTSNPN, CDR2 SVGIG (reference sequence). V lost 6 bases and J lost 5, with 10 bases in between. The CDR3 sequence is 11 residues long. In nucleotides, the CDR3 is TGTGCCTGCAATAATGCGGAGACCCAGTACTTC. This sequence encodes CACNNAETQYF.

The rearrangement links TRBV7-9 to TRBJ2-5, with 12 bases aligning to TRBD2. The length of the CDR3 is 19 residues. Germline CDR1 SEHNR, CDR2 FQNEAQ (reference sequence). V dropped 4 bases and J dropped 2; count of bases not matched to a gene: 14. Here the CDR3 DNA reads TGTGCCAGCAGCTCGGACAGGAGAGTAGGACTAGCGGGACAAGAGACCCAGTACTTC. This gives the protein CASSSDRRVGLAGQETQYF. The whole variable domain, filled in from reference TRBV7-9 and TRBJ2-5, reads DTGVSQNPRHKITKRGQNVTFRCDPISEHNRLYWYRQTLGQGPEFLTYFQNEAQLEKSRLLSDRFSAERPKGSFSTLEIQRTEQGDSAMYLCASSSDRRVGLAGQETQYFGPGTRLLVL.